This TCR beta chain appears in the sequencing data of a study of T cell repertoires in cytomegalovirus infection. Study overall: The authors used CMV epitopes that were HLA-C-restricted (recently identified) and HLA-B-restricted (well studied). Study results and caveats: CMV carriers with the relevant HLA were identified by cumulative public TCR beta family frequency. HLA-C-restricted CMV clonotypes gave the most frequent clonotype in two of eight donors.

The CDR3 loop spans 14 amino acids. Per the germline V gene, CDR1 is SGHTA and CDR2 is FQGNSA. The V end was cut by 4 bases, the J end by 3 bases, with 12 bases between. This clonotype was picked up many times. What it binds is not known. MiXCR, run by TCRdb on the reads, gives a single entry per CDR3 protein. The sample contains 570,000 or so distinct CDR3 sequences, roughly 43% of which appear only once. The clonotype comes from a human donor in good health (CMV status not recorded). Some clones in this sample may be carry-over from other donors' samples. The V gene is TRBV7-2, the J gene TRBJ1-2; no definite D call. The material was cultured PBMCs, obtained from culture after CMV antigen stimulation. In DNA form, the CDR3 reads TGTGCCAGCAGCTCACCCGGACGGGACTATGGCTACACCTTC. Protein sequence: CASSSPGRDYGYTF.